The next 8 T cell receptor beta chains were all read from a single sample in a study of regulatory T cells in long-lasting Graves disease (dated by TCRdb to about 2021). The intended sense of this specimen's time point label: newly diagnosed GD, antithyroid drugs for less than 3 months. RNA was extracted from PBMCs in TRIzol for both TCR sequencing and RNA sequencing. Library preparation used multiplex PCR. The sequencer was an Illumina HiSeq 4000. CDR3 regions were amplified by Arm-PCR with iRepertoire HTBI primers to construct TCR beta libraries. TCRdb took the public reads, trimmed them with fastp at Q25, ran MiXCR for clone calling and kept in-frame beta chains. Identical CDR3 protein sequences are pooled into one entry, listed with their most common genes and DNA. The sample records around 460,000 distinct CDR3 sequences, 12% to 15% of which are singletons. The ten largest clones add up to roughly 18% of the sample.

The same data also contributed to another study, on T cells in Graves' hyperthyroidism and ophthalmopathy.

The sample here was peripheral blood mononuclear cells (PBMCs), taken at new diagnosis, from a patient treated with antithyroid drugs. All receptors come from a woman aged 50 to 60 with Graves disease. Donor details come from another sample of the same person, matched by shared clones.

CDR3 DNA: TGTGCCACCAGTGATTGGGTTCCCCCCTACAATGAGCAGTTCTTC. Its translation: CATSDWVPPYNEQFF. The chain links TRBV24-1 to TRBJ2-1, with D unclear. Deletions cut 2 bases from V and 2 bases from J, with 9 bases between. This CDR3 contains 15 residues. Germline CDR1 KGHDR, CDR2 SFDVKD.

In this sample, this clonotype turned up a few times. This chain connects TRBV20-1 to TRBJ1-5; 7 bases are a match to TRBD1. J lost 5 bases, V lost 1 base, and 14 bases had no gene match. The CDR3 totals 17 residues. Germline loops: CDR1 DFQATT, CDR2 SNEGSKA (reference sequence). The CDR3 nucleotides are TGCAGTGCTAGAGTTCGTTCGTCTGACAGGGAATATCAGCCCCAGCATTTT. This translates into CSARVRSSDREYQPQHF.

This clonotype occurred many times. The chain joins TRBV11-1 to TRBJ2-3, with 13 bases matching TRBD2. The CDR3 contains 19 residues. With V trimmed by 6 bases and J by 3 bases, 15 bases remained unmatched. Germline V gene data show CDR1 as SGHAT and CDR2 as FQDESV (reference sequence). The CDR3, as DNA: TGTGCCAGCAGACGAGGGCCCCGGACTAGCGGGAGCTGGACAGATACGCAGTATTTT. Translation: CASRRGPRTSGSWTDTQYF.

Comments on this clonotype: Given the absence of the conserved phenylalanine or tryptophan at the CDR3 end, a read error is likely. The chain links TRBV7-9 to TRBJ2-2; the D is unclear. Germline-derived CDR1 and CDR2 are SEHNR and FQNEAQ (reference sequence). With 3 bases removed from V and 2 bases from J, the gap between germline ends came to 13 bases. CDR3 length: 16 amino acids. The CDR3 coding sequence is TGTGCCAGCAGCTTTTCCCCTCAGACTAACACCGGGGAGCTGTTTTCT. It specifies CASSFSPQTNTGELFS.

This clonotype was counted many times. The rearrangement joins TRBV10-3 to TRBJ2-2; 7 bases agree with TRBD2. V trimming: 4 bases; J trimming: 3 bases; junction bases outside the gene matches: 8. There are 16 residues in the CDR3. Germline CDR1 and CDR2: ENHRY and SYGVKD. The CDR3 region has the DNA TGTGCCATCAGTGCCAGGGCGGGAGAAGACACCGGGGAGCTGTTTTTT. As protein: CAISARAGEDTGELFF.

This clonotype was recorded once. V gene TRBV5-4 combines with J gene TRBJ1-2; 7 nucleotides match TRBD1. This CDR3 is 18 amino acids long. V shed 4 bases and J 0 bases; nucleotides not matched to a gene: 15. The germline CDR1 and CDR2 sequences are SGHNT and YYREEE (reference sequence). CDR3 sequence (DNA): TGTGCCAGCAGCCCTGAACGGACAGGAGGTAAAGCTAACTATGGCTACACCTTC. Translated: CASSPERTGGKANYGYTF.

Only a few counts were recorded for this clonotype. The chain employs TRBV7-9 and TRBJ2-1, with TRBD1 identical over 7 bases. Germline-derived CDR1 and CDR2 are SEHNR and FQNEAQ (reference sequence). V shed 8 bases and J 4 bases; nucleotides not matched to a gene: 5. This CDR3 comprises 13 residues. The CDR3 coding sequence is TGTGCCAGCCAAACAGGGGTATACAATGAGCAGTTCTTC. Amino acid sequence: CASQTGVYNEQFF. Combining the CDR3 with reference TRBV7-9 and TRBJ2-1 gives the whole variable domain DTGVSQNPRHKITKRGQNVTFRCDPISEHNRLYWYRQTLGQGPEFLTYFQNEAQLEKSRLLSDRFSAERPKGSFSTLEIQRTEQGDSAMYLCASQTGVYNEQFFGPGTRLTVL.

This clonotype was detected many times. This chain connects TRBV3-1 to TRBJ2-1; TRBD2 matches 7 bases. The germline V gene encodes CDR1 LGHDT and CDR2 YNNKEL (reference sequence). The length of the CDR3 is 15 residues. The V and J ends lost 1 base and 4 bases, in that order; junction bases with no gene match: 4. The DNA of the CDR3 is TGTGCCAGCAGCCAAGCTAGCGGCGGTTACAATGAGCAGTTCTTC. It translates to CASSQASGGYNEQFF.